The rows below give T cell receptor beta chains drawn from one sample of a study of shared clonotypes between healthy human individuals. TCRdb's table, derived via immunoSEQ multiplex PCR, lists solely in-frame clones and lacks some. The sample lists 2 million to 2.5 million clones, 80% to 95% occurring once. The sample was naive CD4+ T cells from PBMCs. The receptors originated from a man younger than 35 in good health. Some clones in this sample may be carry-over from other donors' samples. Each CDR3 is given without its conserved first and last residue. The order of the fields is V gene, clone size, J gene, CDR3 protein. Not every row has a clone size; where given, it reads once, few, many or a size class.

>TRBV7-9|-|TRBJ2-3
ASSRTSGHTDTQY
>TRBV20-1|-|TRBJ1-6
SVGGSSLH
>TRBV28|-|TRBJ2-7
ASSLPGLAGGSLEQY
>TRBV28|-|TRBJ1-5
ASSLGTPVSQQPQH
>TRBV11-2|-|TRBJ2-5
ASSPGLAGVGKTQY
>TRBV15|-|TRBJ1-4
ATSRGAMNEKLF
>TRBV27|once|TRBJ2-7
ASSASSYEQY
>TRBV27|-|TRBJ2-7
ASSPLGGQGSYEQY
>TRBV6-6|-|TRBJ1-2
ASTYLTGTYGYT
>TRBV28|-|TRBJ1-2
ASSFVRSGTGGMGGYT
>TRBV15|-|TRBJ1-2
ATSREGNRVGYT
>TRBV19|-|TRBJ1-3
ASSIGTASGNTIY
>TRBV9|-|TRBJ1-1
ASSANRADTEAF
>TRBV10-3|-|TRBJ1-1
AISDSPGLATEAF
>TRBV7-6|-|TRBJ1-3
ASSLGISGNTIY
>TRBV28|-|TRBJ1-4
ALGTGGQKLF
>TRBV30|-|TRBJ2-5
AWSGNSQETQY
>TRBV28|-|TRBJ2-7
ASASSSVGSYEQY
>TRBV6-5|-|TRBJ2-7
ASSSRGYEQY
>TRBV5-6|few|TRBJ2-2
ASSLSGELF
>TRBV5-1|-|TRBJ1-1
ASSSIRQGESTEAF
>TRBV29-1|-|TRBJ2-7
SVGTGVPYEQY
>TRBV4-3|-|TRBJ2-4
ASSQGRGAKNIQY
>TRBV11-2|-|TRBJ1-1
ASTMKPRDTEAF
>TRBV7-2|-|TRBJ1-1
ASSLYGSEAF
>TRBV6-5|-|TRBJ1-2
ASSRGGEDYGYT
>TRBV11-2|-|TRBJ1-1
ASSLAGGMNTEAF
>TRBV5-1|-|TRBJ2-2
ASRGPINTGELF
>TRBV7-2|once|TRBJ2-5
ASSRGTGGETQY
>TRBV30|-|TRBJ1-5
AWSVRADQPQH
>TRBV5-5|-|TRBJ2-1
ASSISGGSYNEQF
>TRBV18|-|TRBJ2-5
ASSRLAGVRETQY
>TRBV7-2|-|TRBJ2-7
ASSLARAYEQY
>TRBV10-3|once|TRBJ2-5
AISETGGAQETQY
>TRBV6-5|-|TRBJ1-3
ASSPTVSRNTIY
>TRBV28|-|TRBJ2-7
ASSSQGGSAYEQY
>TRBV7-9|-|TRBJ1-6
ASSAQKGNSPLH
>TRBV2|once|TRBJ2-5
ASREVRGRETQY
>TRBV5-1|-|TRBJ2-1
ASSLEADKQF
>TRBV28|-|TRBJ2-7
ASSPRTPLGQY
>TRBV7-3|-|TRBJ2-3
ASSSSGADTQY
>TRBV28|-|TRBJ1-5
ASSLRRNQPQH
>TRBV7-2|-|TRBJ2-2
ASSGIWTGGKTGELF
>TRBV7-8|-|TRBJ2-5
ASSLVWGKETQY
>TRBV7-2|-|TRBJ1-2
ASSLLDRANYGYT
>TRBV29-1|-|TRBJ1-1
SVVGQGAAEAF
>TRBV19|-|TRBJ1-5
ASRGVYSNQPQH
>TRBV7-2|-|TRBJ2-7
ASSSVRGTYEQY
>TRBV12-5|-|TRBJ2-5
ASGPGDLETQY
>TRBV30|once|TRBJ1-3
AWRIRGNTIY
>TRBV6-4|-|TRBJ2-3
ASSDSAHSDTQY
>TRBV7-9|-|TRBJ1-4
ASSPGSIRPNEKLF
>TRBV9|-|TRBJ2-2
ASSLHGRWGSGELF
>TRBV7-8|once|TRBJ2-3
ASSLDTYSRGTDTQY
>TRBV19|-|TRBJ2-1
ASSKLAGIGNEQF